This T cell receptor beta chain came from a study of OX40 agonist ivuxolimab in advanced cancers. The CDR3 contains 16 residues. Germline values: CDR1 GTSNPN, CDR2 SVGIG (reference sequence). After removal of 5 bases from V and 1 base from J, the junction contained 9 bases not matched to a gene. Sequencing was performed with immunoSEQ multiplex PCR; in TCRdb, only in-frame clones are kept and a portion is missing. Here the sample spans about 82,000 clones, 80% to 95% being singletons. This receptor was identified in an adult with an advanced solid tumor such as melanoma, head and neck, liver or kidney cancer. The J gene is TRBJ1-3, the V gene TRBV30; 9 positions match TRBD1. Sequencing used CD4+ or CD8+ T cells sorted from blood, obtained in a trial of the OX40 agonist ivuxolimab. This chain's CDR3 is CAWAQGAERSGNTIYF. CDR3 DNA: TGTGCCTGGGCACAGGGGGCAGAACGTTCTGGAAACACCATATATTTT.